This T cell receptor beta chain originates from a study of blood T cell repertoires in COVID-19. Across the study: Samples representing acute and convalescent COVID-19 were sourced from the United States, Italy and Spain. PBMCs, B-cell-depleted T cells, or T cells were the source of the cDNA or gDNA that made up the material.

Study processing details: Counts of nucleated cells, estimated from reference gene primer amplification, were obtained. Libraries were prepared by immunoSEQ multiplex PCR; TCRdb keeps only in-frame clonotypes and omits some of them. Clone size and the V and J calls come from that table; the DNA yielded D and trimming. This table has approximately 210,000 clones, roughly 91% appearing once. Germline V gene sequence: CDR1 GTSNPN, CDR2 SVGIG (reference sequence). V lost 6 bases to trimming and J lost 3 bases; unmatched junction nucleotides: 10. The CDR3 is 14 residues long. The sample was peripheral blood. The source of this sequence is a human donor in a cohort sampled during active COVID-19. This chain joins TRBV30 and TRBJ1-1, with 7 positions matching TRBD1. CDR3 sequence: CACTPGGWDTEAFF. The CDR3 DNA reads TGTGCCTGCACTCCAGGGGGTTGGGACACTGAAGCTTTCTTT.